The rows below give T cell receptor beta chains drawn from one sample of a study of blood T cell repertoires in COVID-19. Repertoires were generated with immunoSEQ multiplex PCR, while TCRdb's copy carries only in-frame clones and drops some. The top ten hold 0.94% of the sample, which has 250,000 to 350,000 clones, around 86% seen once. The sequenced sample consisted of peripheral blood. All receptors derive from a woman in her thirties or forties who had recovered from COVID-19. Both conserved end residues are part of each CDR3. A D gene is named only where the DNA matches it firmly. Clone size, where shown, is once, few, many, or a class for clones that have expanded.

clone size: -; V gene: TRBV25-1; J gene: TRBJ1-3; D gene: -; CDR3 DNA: TGTGCCAGCAGTGATGAAGGGGGTTTCTCTGGAAACACCATATATTTT; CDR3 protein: CASSDEGGFSGNTIYF
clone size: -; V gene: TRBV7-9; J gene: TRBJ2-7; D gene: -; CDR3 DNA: TGTGCCAGCAGCTCGACTGGCGGGACTGGCACCTACGAGCAGTACTTC; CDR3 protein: CASSSTGGTGTYEQYF
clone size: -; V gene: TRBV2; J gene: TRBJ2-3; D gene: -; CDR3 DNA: TGTGCCAGCAGTGGAGCCATCAGCACAGATACGCAGTATTTT; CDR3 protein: CASSGAISTDTQYF
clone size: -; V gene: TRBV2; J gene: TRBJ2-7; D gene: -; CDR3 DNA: TGTGCCAGCAGTGAATTTCCAGGGCAGTCCTACGAGCAGTACTTC; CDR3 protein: CASSEFPGQSYEQYF
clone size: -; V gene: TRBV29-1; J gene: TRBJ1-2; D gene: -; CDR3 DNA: TGCAGCGCCCGTCGCGGAGACAGCGAGAACTATGGCTACACCTTC; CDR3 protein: CSARRGDSENYGYTF
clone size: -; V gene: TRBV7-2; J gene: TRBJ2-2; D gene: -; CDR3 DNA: TGTGCCAGCAGCCCGCAAGGGGTCGGGGAGCTGTTTTTT; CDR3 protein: CASSPQGVGELFF
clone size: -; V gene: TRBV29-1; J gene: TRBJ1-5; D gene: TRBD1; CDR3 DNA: TGCAGCGTGCCCAGGACAGGGGGATTAGGGAATCAGCCCCAGCATTTT; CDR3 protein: CSVPRTGGLGNQPQHF
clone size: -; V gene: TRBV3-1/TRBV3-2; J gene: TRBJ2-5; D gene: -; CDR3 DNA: TGTGCCAGCAGCCAAGATACACAGGGCGGGACCCAGTACTTC; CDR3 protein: CASSQDTQGGTQYF
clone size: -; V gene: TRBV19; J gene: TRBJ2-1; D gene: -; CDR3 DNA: TGTGCCAGTAGTATAGGGGGAAAAGGCGGGACGATTGAGCAGTTCTTC; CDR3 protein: CASSIGGKGGTIEQFF
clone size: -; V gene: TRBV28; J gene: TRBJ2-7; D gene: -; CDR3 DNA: TGTGCCAGCAGAGGGGGGGGTTCCTACGAGCAGTACTTC; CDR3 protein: CASRGGGSYEQYF
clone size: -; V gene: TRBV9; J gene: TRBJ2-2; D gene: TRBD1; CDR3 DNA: TGTGCCAGCAGCGTCAACATGAGGACAGGGGACACCGGGGAGCTGTTTTTT; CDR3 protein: CASSVNMRTGDTGELFF
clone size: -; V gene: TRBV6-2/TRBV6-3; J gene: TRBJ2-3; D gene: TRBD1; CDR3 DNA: TGTGCCAGCAGTTACTCGACAGGGGGCCTACCAGATACGCAGTATTTT; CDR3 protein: CASSYSTGGLPDTQYF
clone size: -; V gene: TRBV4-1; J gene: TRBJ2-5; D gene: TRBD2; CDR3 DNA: TGCGCCAGCAGCCGTAGCGGGAGGGACCAAGAGACCCAGTACTTC; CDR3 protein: CASSRSGRDQETQYF
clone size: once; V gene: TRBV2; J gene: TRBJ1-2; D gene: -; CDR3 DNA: TGTGCCAGCAGTCCGGGGAGGGGCTACACCTTC; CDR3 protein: CASSPGRGYTF
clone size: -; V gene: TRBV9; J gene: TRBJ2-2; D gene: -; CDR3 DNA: TGTGCCAGCAGCGATATTACAGGGAACACCGGGGAGCTGTTTTTT; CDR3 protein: CASSDITGNTGELFF
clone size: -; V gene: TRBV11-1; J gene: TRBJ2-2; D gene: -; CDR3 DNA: TGTGCCAGCAGCTTAGTCGTATGGGGGGCCGGGGAGCTGTTTTTT; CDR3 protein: CASSLVVWGAGELFF
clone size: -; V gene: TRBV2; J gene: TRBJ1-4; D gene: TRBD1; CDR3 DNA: TGTGCCAGCAACGGACAGGCAACTAATGAAAAACTGTTTTTT; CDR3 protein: CASNGQATNEKLFF
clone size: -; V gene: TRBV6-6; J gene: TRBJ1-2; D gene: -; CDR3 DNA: TGTGCCCTCCGAGCCAACTATGGCTACACCTTC; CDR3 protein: CALRANYGYTF
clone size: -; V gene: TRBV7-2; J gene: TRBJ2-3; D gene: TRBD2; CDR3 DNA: TGTGCCAGCAGCTTAGTGGGACTAGCGGGAGGGCTCACAGATACGCAGTATTTT; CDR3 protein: CASSLVGLAGGLTDTQYF
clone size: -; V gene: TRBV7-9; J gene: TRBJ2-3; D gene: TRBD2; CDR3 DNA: TGTGCCAGCAGCCTCGGGACTAGCGGATACACAGATACGCAGTATTTT; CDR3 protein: CASSLGTSGYTDTQYF
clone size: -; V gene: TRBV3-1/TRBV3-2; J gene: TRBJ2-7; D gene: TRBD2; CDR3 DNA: TGTGCCAGCAGCCAAGATCTAGCGGGAGGGTACGAGCAGTACTTC; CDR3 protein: CASSQDLAGGYEQYF
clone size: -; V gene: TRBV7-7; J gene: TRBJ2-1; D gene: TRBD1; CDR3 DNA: TGTGCCAGCAGCCCCCGGACAGGGAGTAACAATGAGCAGTTCTTC; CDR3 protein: CASSPRTGSNNEQFF
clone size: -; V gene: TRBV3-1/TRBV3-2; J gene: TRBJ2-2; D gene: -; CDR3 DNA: TGTGCCAGCAGGCAGGATATCTGGGCGGGCGGGGAGCTGTTTTTT; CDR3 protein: CASRQDIWAGGELFF
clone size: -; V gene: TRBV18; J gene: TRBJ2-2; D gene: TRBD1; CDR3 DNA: TGTGCCAGCTCACCAGGGGACAGGAACACCGGGGAGCTGTTTTTT; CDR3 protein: CASSPGDRNTGELFF
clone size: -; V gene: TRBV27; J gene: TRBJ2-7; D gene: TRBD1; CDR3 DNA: TGTGCCAGCAGGGGCCCGGGACAGCCTTCCTACGAGCAGTACTTC; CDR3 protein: CASRGPGQPSYEQYF
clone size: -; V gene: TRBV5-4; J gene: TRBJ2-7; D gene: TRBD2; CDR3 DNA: TGTGCCAGCAGCTTGCGGCTAGCGGGAGGTCTGAACTCCTACGAGCAGTACTTC; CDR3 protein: CASSLRLAGGLNSYEQYF
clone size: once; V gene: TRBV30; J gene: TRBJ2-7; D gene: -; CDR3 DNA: TGTGCCTGGAGTGTATTGCTAGCGCTCGAGCAGTACTTC; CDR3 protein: CAWSVLLALEQYF
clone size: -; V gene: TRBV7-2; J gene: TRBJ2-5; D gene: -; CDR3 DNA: TGTGCCAGCAGCTCCGACGGGGTATGGGAGACCCAGTACTTC; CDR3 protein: CASSSDGVWETQYF
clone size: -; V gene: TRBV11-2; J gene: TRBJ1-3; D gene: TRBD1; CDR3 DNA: TGTGCCAGCAGCCAAACAGGGGTTCTCTCTGGAAACACCATATATTTT; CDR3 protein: CASSQTGVLSGNTIYF
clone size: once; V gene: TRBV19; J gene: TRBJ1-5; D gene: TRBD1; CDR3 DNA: TGTGCCAGTAGTATGCCCTGGGGACAGGGAGAGCCCCAGCATTTT; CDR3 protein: CASSMPWGQGEPQHF
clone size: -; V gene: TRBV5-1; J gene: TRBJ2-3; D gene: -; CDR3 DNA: TGCGCCAGCAGCGAGCGAGGATCAGATACGCAGTATTTT; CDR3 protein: CASSERGSDTQYF
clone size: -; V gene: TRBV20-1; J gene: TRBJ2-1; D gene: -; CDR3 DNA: TGCAGTGCTAGTAATAGCGGAATAGACGTTTACAATGAGCAGTTCTTC; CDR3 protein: CSASNSGIDVYNEQFF
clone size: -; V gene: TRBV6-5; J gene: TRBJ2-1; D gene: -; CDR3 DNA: TGTGCCAGCCGCGACAGATACAATGAGCAGTTCTTC; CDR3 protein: CASRDRYNEQFF
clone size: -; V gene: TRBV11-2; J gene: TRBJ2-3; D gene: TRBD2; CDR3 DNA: TGTGCCAGCAGCCTTCAACTAGCGGACACAGATACGCAGTATTTT; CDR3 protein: CASSLQLADTDTQYF
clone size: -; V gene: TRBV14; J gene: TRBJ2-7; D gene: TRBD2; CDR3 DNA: TGTGCCAGCAGCCAATCCAGCGGGAGGGCTTACGAGCAGTACTTC; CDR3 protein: CASSQSSGRAYEQYF
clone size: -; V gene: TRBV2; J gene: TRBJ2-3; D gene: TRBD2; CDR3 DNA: TGTGCCAGCAGTACTAGCGGGTACACAGATACGCAGTATTTT; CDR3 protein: CASSTSGYTDTQYF
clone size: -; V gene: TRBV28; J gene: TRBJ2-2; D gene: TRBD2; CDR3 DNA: TGTGCCAGCAGTTTACCACTAGCGGGAACCGGGGAGCTGTTTTTT; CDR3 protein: CASSLPLAGTGELFF
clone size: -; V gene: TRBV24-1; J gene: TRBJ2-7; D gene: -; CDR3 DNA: TGTGCCACCCAGGGTCCGGGCTCCTACGAGCAGTACTTC; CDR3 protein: CATQGPGSYEQYF
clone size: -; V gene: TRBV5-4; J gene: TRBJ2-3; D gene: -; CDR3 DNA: TGTGCCAGCAGCAGGGGTGGCCCGAGCACAGATACGCAGTATTTT; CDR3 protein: CASSRGGPSTDTQYF
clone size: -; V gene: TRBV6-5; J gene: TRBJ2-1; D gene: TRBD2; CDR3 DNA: TGTGCCAGCCGCTCGCCGGGACTAGCGTACAATGAGCAGTTCTTC; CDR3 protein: CASRSPGLAYNEQFF
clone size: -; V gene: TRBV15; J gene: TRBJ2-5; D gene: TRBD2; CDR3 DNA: TGTGCCACCAGCGGAGAGTTAGGACTAGCGGACCGACCCGAGACCCAGTACTTC; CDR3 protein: CATSGELGLADRPETQYF
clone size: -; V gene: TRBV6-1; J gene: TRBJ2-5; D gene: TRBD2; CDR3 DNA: TGTGCCAGCAGTGAACTACTAGCGGAGCAAGAGACCCAGTACTTC; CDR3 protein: CASSELLAEQETQYF